The T cell receptor (beta chain) described here comes from a study of T-cell reconstitution after alpha-beta-depleted transplantation in children. Trimming removed 3 bases at V and 4 bases at J, with 16 bases between. The CDR3 runs 15 residues. From germline, CDR1 is DFQATT and CDR2 SNEGSKA (reference sequence). A TCRbeta library incorporating unique molecular identifiers was prepared. TCRdb re-called the PCR reads through MiXCR, storing one row per CDR3 protein. Of 500,000 to 600,000 distinct CDR3 sequences listed, 32% are singletons. The sequencing used PBMCs from the stem cell graft donor, collected from the stem cell graft. This clonotype was obtained from a human donor who donated a stem cell graft to a child with aplastic anemia. The chain carries TRBV20-1 and TRBJ2-1, with D possibly called TRBD1 or TRBD2 (5 bases each). The CDR3 loop is CSASGTGTRYNEQFF. The CDR3 DNA reads TGCAGTGCTAGCGGAACCGGGACCCGGTACAATGAGCAGTTCTTC.